The following is a T cell receptor beta chain sequence with its context. This entry is derived from a study of Ad26.COV2.S vaccination and SARS-CoV-2 variants. Treatment meaning: approximately 18 received Ad26.COV2.S at low or high dose, single or two shots; about 5 received placebo; per-sample allocation not given. Each sample was drawn 63 days after the first injection (of vaccine or placebo). The data were produced by immunoSEQ multiplex PCR, yet TCRdb's version contains in-frame clones alone and is incomplete. The table lists over 300,000 clones, 83% of them singletons, with about 7.1% in the top ten. V was shortened by 6 bases and J by 8 bases, with 14 bases between the two germline ends. The V gene's germline CDR1 is MDHEN and CDR2 SYDVKM. This CDR3 is built from 13 residues.

Source: peripheral blood, taken in a trial of Ad26.COV2.S vaccine versus placebo. The chain joins TRBV28 to TRBJ1-3; D uncertain. The source is a person between 18 and 65 years old who received the Ad26.COV2.S COVID-19 vaccine or a placebo. CDR3 sequence (DNA): TGTGCCAGCAGCCCCGGACCTCGGCACACCATATATTTT. This sequence encodes CASSPGPRHTIYF.